The sequence of this TCR beta chain was determined in a study of long-term antiretroviral therapy in people with HIV. Study-wide background: The 2015 immediate-ART recommendation was preceded by the earliest samples by about a decade.

An immunoSEQ assay, version v3.0, was performed at survey level. Each sample had sequencing targeting roughly 35,000-50,000 T-cell genomes. Sequencing used immunoSEQ multiplex PCR; TCRdb keeps in-frame clones, though not all of them. The profile covers 25,000 to 35,000 clones, with around 90% appearing a single time and 4.3% taken by the ten largest. Participants with HIV, all of them, were treated in the United States. Study results and limitations: Possibly under older ART regimens, blood was drawn between the mid-2000s and the late 2010s.

Notes on this clone: Its antigen is still unknown.

This TCR came from a middle-aged woman with HIV. The sample in question was unsorted PBMCs, obtained 5 to 5.5 years after starting antiretroviral therapy.

CDR3 sequence reads: CASINPVGADGYTF. CDR3 DNA: TGTGCCAGTATTAATCCGGTGGGAGCGGACGGCTACACCTTC. The rearrangement joins TRBV6-6 to TRBJ1-2; D not resolved. CDR1 and CDR2 (germline): MNHNY, SVGAGI (reference sequence). With 9 bases removed from V and 8 bases from J, the gap between germline ends came to 22 bases. The CDR3 loop spans 14 amino acids.